The 20 T cell receptor beta chains given below trace back to one sample, sequenced in a study of technical replicates of blood from several donors. TCRdb's table, derived via immunoSEQ multiplex PCR, lists solely in-frame clones and lacks some. The sample consists of about 71,000 clones, nearly 98% of them appearing once. Specimen: T cells isolated from PBMCs. Receptor source: a human donor in good health.

V is TRBV27 and J is TRBJ1-6; 7 bases line up with TRBD1. The V segment lost 5 bases and the J segment 7 bases; nucleotides outside the gene matches: 8. Germline CDR1 and CDR2: MNHEY and SMNVEV (reference sequence). The CDR3 has 15 amino acids. CDR3 region: CASSVGQVQNSPLHF. The CDR3 DNA is TGTGCCAGCAGTGTAGGACAGGTCCAAAATTCACCCCTCCACTTT.

This sequence joins TRBV6-5 and TRBJ1-5; D is undetermined. Trimming left V 4 bases short and J 7 bases short, with 17 bases between. The CDR3 is 15 residues long. CDR1 and CDR2 from the germline V gene are MNHEY and SVGAGI. CDR3 sequence (DNA): TGTGCCAGCAGTTCCTCCGGCGGTTATGCACAGCCCCAGCATTTT. Translated: CASSSSGGYAQPQHF.

This chain connects TRBV6-4 to TRBJ2-1, with D unclear. This CDR3 region has 16 residues. V shed 5 bases and J shed 4 bases, with 18 bases lying between them. CDR1 is MRHNA and CDR2 is SNTAGT in the germline V gene. The CDR3 sequence: CASSPTRQAWYNEQFF. Here the CDR3 DNA reads TGTGCCAGCAGTCCCACAAGGCAGGCCTGGTACAATGAGCAGTTCTTC.

The rearrangement joins TRBV27 to TRBJ1-6; D call uncertain. From germline, CDR1 is MNHEY and CDR2 SMNVEV (reference sequence). Trimming removed 0 bases at V and 6 bases at J, with 3 bases between. CDR3 size: 13 residues. CDR3 residues: CASSLSANSPLHF. In DNA, the CDR3 is TGTGCCAGCAGTTTATCGGCTAATTCACCCCTCCACTTT.

The V call is TRBV11-3, the J call TRBJ1-5; D unresolved. Germline values: CDR1 SGHNT, CDR2 YENEEA. The CDR3 is 12 amino acids. V lost 1 base, J lost 6 bases, and 4 bases lay in between. The CDR3 reads CASSLGSQPQHF. The CDR3 DNA is TGTGCCAGCAGCTTAGGGAGTCAGCCCCAGCATTTT.

The rearrangement joins TRBV10-3 to TRBJ2-7, with D perhaps TRBD1 (6 bases). Looked up from germline, CDR1 is ENHRY and CDR2 is SYGVKD. This CDR3 is built from 14 residues. Trimming left V 11 bases short and J 2 bases short, with 19 bases between. In nucleotides, the CDR3 is TGTGCCGCCAGGGGACATTTCGTTACCTACGAGCAGTACTTC. This translates into CAARGHFVTYEQYF.

The gene calls are TRBV21-1 and TRBJ1-4; TRBD1 is the table's D call and was not checked against the DNA. TRBV21-1 is recorded as a pseudogene. The CDR3 is 17 residues long. DNA of the CDR3: TGTGCCACCAGAGTGGGCCTCCTCCAAGCAACTAATGAAAAACTGTTTTTT. Translation gives CATRVGLLQATNEKLFF.

This clone showed up just once. The CDR3: CASSRRTGGNEKLFF. As DNA, the CDR3 is TGTGCCAGCTCACGACGGACAGGGGGTAATGAAAAACTGTTTTTT. The chain is built from TRBV18 and TRBJ1-4, with 10 bases matching TRBD1. CDR3 length: 15 amino acids. With V trimmed by 4 bases and J by 4 bases, 3 bases remained unmatched. Germline V lookup: CDR1 KGHSH, CDR2 LQKENI.

V is TRBV5-4 and J is TRBJ1-6; D not certain. The germline V gene encodes CDR1 SGHNT and CDR2 YYREEE (reference sequence). The CDR3 has 13 amino acids. V lost 4 bases to trimming and J lost 16 bases, with 18 bases between them. CDR3 bases: TGTGCCAGCAGCAACGAAGCTGGGAGTGAACTCCACTTT. Its protein is CASSNEAGSELHF. The full variable domain, rest sourced from reference TRBV5-4 and TRBJ1-6, is ETGVTQSPTHLIKTRGQQVTLRCSSQSGHNTVSWYQQALGQGPQFIFQYYREEENGRGNFPPRFSGLQFPNYSSELNVNALELDDSALYLCASSNEAGSELHFGNGTRLTVT.

The rearrangement links TRBV27 to TRBJ2-1; D gene uncertain. Trimming took 5 bases from V and 0 from J, leaving 11 bases between them. Germline CDR1 reads MNHEY; CDR2 reads SMNVEV (reference sequence). This CDR3 contains 15 residues. CDR3: CASSPQFSSYNEQFF. The DNA of the CDR3 is TGTGCCAGCAGTCCCCAGTTCAGCTCCTACAATGAGCAGTTCTTC.

The chain combines TRBV7-6 with TRBJ2-5; no definite D call. CDR3 length: 13 residues. Germline loops: CDR1 SGHVS, CDR2 FNYEAQ. V gave up 4 bases and J gave up 4 bases, with 10 bases separating them. The CDR3 nucleotides read TGTGCCAGCAGCTCCCGGGTCGGAGAGACCCAGTACTTC. This encodes CASSSRVGETQYF.

The chain couples TRBV5-1 to TRBJ2-2; TRBD2 matches at 8 bases. The CDR3 is 17 amino acids. Germline CDR1 and CDR2: SGHRS and YFSETQ. J gave up 4 bases and V 4 bases, and 12 bases lay outside the gene matches. Here the CDR3 reads CASSKLGGLGGTGELFF. CDR3 DNA: TGCGCCAGCAGCAAACTCGGGGGACTAGGGGGCACCGGGGAGCTGTTTTTT.

The CDR3 DNA reads TGTGCTAGTGGTTTGGGGACAGGACTTACGAACACTGAAGCTTTCTTT. Translated, it gives CASGLGTGLTNTEAFF. This rearrangement joins TRBV12-5 to TRBJ1-1, with 7 bases identical to TRBD1. The germline CDR1 and CDR2 sequences are LGHNT and FRNRAP. The ends lost 1 base at V and 1 base at J; junction bases unmatched: 6. The CDR3 contains 16 residues.

This rearrangement joins TRBV15 to TRBJ2-7; TRBD2 matches 9 bases. V was clipped by 4 bases and J by 7 bases; unmatched bases: 5. CDR1 is LNHNV, CDR2 YYDKDF, per germline (reference sequence). The CDR3 sequence is 13 residues long. CDR3 in amino acids: CATSIAGVKEQYF. CDR3 coding DNA: TGTGCCACCAGCATAGCGGGAGTAAAAGAGCAGTACTTC.

The chain couples TRBV11-3 to TRBJ2-2, with 7 bases lining up with TRBD1. The V gene's germline CDR1 is SGHNT and CDR2 YENEEA. V lost 3 bases to trimming and J lost 1 base; unmatched junction nucleotides: 5. This CDR3 region has 16 residues. The CDR3 sequence is CASSFPGQLNTGELFF. CDR3 sequence (DNA): TGTGCCAGCAGCTTCCCGGGACAGCTGAACACCGGGGAGCTGTTTTTT.

The V and J genes are TRBV7-9 and TRBJ2-2, with D unclear. Germline CDR1 reads SEHNR; CDR2 reads FQNEAQ (reference sequence). V lost 2 bases and J 0 bases, leaving 7 bases between the germline ends. This CDR3 contains 15 residues. CDR3 nucleotide sequence: TGTGCCAGCAGCTTACAGGCCACGAACACCGGGGAGCTGTTTTTT. This translates into CASSLQATNTGELFF.

The rearrangement links TRBV5-1 to TRBJ2-7, with D maybe TRBD2 (6 bases). Germline CDR1 reads SGHRS; CDR2 reads YFSETQ. Trimming removed 2 bases at V and 2 bases at J, with 17 bases between. The CDR3 extends over 16 amino acids. CDR3 residues: CASSFPPGTATYEQYF. CDR3 nucleotide sequence: TGCGCCAGCAGCTTCCCTCCCGGGACTGCGACCTACGAGCAGTACTTC.

The V call is TRBV14, the J call TRBJ2-3, with D maybe TRBD2 (5 bases). CDR3 length: 13 residues. Per the germline V gene, CDR1 is SGHDN and CDR2 is FVKESK. Deletions cut 4 bases from V and 10 bases from J, with 15 bases between. The CDR3 DNA is TGTGCCAGCAGCCCATTTGCGGGTGTGGCGCAGTATTTT. Amino acids: CASSPFAGVAQYF.

The chain uses TRBV30 and TRBJ1-2; D is perhaps TRBD1 (5 bases). V lost 5 bases to trimming and J lost 5 bases, with 15 bases between them. CDR3 length equals 13 residues. The germline gives CDR1 GTSNPN, CDR2 SVGIG (reference sequence). CDR3 sequence: CAWSYGGNYGYTF. Here the CDR3 DNA reads TGTGCCTGGTCCTACGGGGGTAATTATGGCTACACCTTC.

This chain connects TRBV5-1 to TRBJ2-3; 9 bases align to TRBD1. Trimming at V came to 0 bases and at J to 4 bases, leaving 6 bases not matched to a gene. From germline, CDR1 is SGHRS and CDR2 YFSETQ. The CDR3 has 16 residues. DNA of the CDR3: TGCGCCAGCAGCTTGGTAGGGACAGGGTCAGCAGATACGCAGTATTTT. Protein product: CASSLVGTGSADTQYF.